This T cell receptor (beta chain) was captured by sequencing in a study of human T cells and chemical hapten exposure (TCRdb year 2021). For the study in its entirety: For sensitization, 2% DPC in acetone was applied to an approximately 2 cm by approximately 2 cm area of upper inner arm skin. Libraries were pooled for sequencing, and variation in per-sample TCR yields was attributed mainly to small differences in library volumes within the pool. Patch testing was performed on the upper back with Finn chambers containing 0.01% DPC, and the patch tests were scored after 6 days according to International Contact Dermatitis Research Group standards. Approximately 28 alopecia patients gave blood for TCR sequencing at one to four time points (pre-sensitization, 2, 6 and 24 weeks). Blood was sampled from patients pre-sensitization (week 0) and at 2, 6 and about 24 weeks after DPC sensitization. Weekly therapeutic DPC doses were additionally applied to the scalp of patients throughout the approximately 23-week study period. The patient cohort, mostly female, included alopecia areata with under or over 50% scalp involvement, alopecia totalis and alopecia universalis. Peripheral blood TCR repertoire changes were tracked in vivo in alopecia patients during primary and secondary sensitization to the hapten diphenylcyclopropenone (DPC).

Per the germline V gene, SGHRS is the CDR1 and YFSETQ is the CDR2. V lost 3 bases and J lost 2 bases; the stretch between them is 7 bases long. Including the terminal cysteine and phenylalanine, the CDR3 comprises 13 residues. The read is trimmed to its CDR3 DNA, 39 bases read in frame from base 1. This specimen's time point label, per the study, means: patch test 2, 6 weeks after DPC sensitization. The treatment or condition tag for this specimen amounts to: therapeutic diphenylcyclopropenone sensitization with weekly scalp DPC. At every patch-test visit, the blood draw took place before the patch test was put on. Eligible patients were aged 18 to 70, diagnosed with alopecia, deemed suitable for DPC therapy, and excluded if pregnant. Total RNA was isolated from unfractionated whole blood collected in Tempus Blood RNA tubes. The library came from RACE. The data were produced on a NextSeq 500. During library preparation, unique molecular identifiers were attached to individual cDNA molecules so that TCRs could be counted quantitatively and reproducibly. Each blood RNA sample was used to sequence both TCR alpha and TCR beta chains. Under the source paper's analysis protocol: Samples had a median of roughly 100,000 TCRs, with a range from about 23,224 to 700,000. The Decombinator software suite was used to annotate the V, J and CDR3 of the TCR reads. Every sample was subsampled to the same number of TCRs (28,000) for the PS versus PT1 abundance plots. Expanded TCRs were defined as absent before sensitization and observed at least eight times at the 2-week time point. Using fastp trimming at Q25 and MiXCR clonotype assembly, TCRdb reanalyzed the public sequencing data and kept in-frame beta chains. Each record represents a unique CDR3 protein, reported with the most common genes and DNA among its rows. These V and J calls originate from TCRdb's pipeline instead of the authors' own analysis. The sample yields some 70,000 distinct CDR3 sequences; 10% were counted once. The ten top clones hold roughly 7% of the sample.

As regards this clonotype: Its antigen is still unknown. No base-level quality is on record; no much larger clone is a single base apart.

Results the study describes overall, beyond this receptor: Expanded TCRs formed significantly more large CDR3 similarity clusters than pre-sensitization or healthy control sets, consistent with antigen-driven responses. Alopecia, a presumed autoimmune disease, was present in all patients, so the immune response of the patients might differ from that of healthy individuals. Patch test score correlated positively with the number of PT1 expanded TCRs, reaching significance at thresholds 8, 16 and 32 but not at 4. After repeated subsampling, changes were observed in the strength of the expansion versus patch-test correlation and in the threshold at which the correlation became significant. No change with DPC sensitization was found in the number of TCRs above 1 in 1000 frequency, and no evidence of global repertoire structure alterations was found.

This clonotype was obtained from a woman between 50 and 59 years old with alopecia areata. Some clones in this sample may be carry-over from other donors' samples. The sequence is built from TRBV5-1 and TRBJ2-3, with the D gene call left open. Specimen: whole blood, collected in connection with sensitization to the hapten diphenylcyclopropenone (DPC). The nucleotides are TGCGCCAGCAGCTCGACAACCACAGATACGCAGTATTTT. Its amino acids are CASSSTTTDTQYF.